This paragraph covers one T cell receptor beta chain sequence. Its antigen remains unknown. This specimen belongs to a study of CD8+ T cells in alopecia areata. Study details: Patients received oral tofacitinib, 5 to 10 mg twice daily, for moderate-to-severe alopecia areata. Whole-study findings and limits: With one nonresponder, baseline CD8+ expansion's link to response remains uncertain. Persistence of many expanded lesional clones was seen in scalp and blood during tofacitinib.

Described treatment: oral pan-JAK inhibitor, 5-10 mg twice daily. Lesional scalp punch biopsies and peripheral blood came from alopecia areata patients. Once RNA had been extracted, it was reverse transcribed into cDNA to act as the sequencing template. Assay used: immunoSEQ multiplex PCR; TCRdb lists only in-frame clones, some missing. Of about 200,000 clones in the sample, less than 45% were seen once. The CDR3 extends over 14 amino acids. Trimming cost V 4 bases and J 3 bases, with 12 bases left between them. Germline CDR1 reads MNHNS; CDR2 reads SASEGT. The sample was CD4+ T cells sorted from blood, taken around week 34, from a patient treated with tofacitinib. The V call is TRBV6-1, the J call TRBJ1-2; no reliable D call. This clonotype was obtained from a human donor with alopecia areata. DNA for the CDR3: TGTGCCAGCAGTGCGGGTCCTAGGGACTATGGCTACACCTTC. It specifies CASSAGPRDYGYTF.